These T cell receptor beta chains were read from a single sample in a study of PD-L1 blockade in urothelial cancer. The table came from immunoSEQ multiplex PCR; TCRdb's copy has only in-frame clones and leaves some out. Here the sample spans some 30,000 clones, over 70% being singletons. Material: PBMCs, obtained around atezolizumab (anti-PD-L1) treatment. The source of these receptors is a man between 45 and 60 years old with urothelial cancer. Each CDR3 is given with its conserved first and last residue. A D gene is named only where the DNA matches it firmly. Clone size is shown for a subset of rows, as once, few, many or a class of expanded clone.

J gene: TRBJ2-1; clone size: once; D gene: NA; V gene: TRBV23-1; CDR3 protein: CASRMGGEFF; CDR3 DNA: TGCGCCAGCAGGATGGGAGGTGAGTTCTTC
J gene: TRBJ2-3; clone size: NA; D gene: TRBD2; V gene: TRBV5-4; CDR3 protein: CASSSGLAGTTDTQYF; CDR3 DNA: TGTGCCAGCAGCTCGGGACTAGCGGGGACGACGGATACGCAGTATTTT
J gene: TRBJ2-7; clone size: NA; D gene: TRBD1; V gene: TRBV7-2; CDR3 protein: CASSLTWTGAFSYEQYF; CDR3 DNA: TGTGCCAGCAGCCTGACATGGACAGGGGCTTTCTCCTACGAACAGTACTTC
J gene: TRBJ2-3; clone size: NA; D gene: NA; V gene: TRBV10-3; CDR3 protein: CAISESRGGARDTQYF; CDR3 DNA: TGTGCCATCAGTGAGTCCAGAGGGGGGGCCAGAGATACGCAGTATTTT
J gene: TRBJ2-1; clone size: NA; D gene: TRBD2; V gene: TRBV7-9; CDR3 protein: CASSHRTSGRDEQFF; CDR3 DNA: TGTGCCAGCAGCCATCGGACTAGCGGGAGGGATGAGCAGTTCTTC
J gene: TRBJ2-3; clone size: NA; D gene: TRBD1; V gene: TRBV7-2; CDR3 protein: CASSQDRGATDTQYF; CDR3 DNA: TGTGCCAGCAGCCAAGACAGGGGGGCGACAGATACGCAGTATTTT
J gene: TRBJ2-3; clone size: NA; D gene: NA; V gene: TRBV5-1; CDR3 protein: CASSITRRGSTDTQYF; CDR3 DNA: TGCGCCAGCAGCATCACAAGGCGGGGTAGCACAGATACGCAGTATTTT
J gene: TRBJ2-5; clone size: few; D gene: NA; V gene: TRBV29-1; CDR3 protein: CSVEGRAQETQYF; CDR3 DNA: TGCAGCGTTGAAGGCAGGGCGCAAGAGACCCAGTACTTC
J gene: TRBJ2-1; clone size: NA; D gene: NA; V gene: TRBV7-2; CDR3 protein: CASSLRSGGQYNEQFF; CDR3 DNA: TGTGCCAGCAGCTTAAGGTCTGGGGGCCAATACAATGAGCAGTTCTTC
J gene: TRBJ2-3; clone size: NA; D gene: NA; V gene: TRBV14; CDR3 protein: CASSQDRAHTQYF; CDR3 DNA: TGTGCCAGCAGCCAAGACAGGGCCCATACGCAGTATTTT
J gene: TRBJ2-7; clone size: NA; D gene: NA; V gene: TRBV7-9; CDR3 protein: CASSLGQGFGKQYF; CDR3 DNA: TGTGCCAGCAGCTTAGGGCAGGGGTTTGGGAAGCAGTACTTC
J gene: TRBJ1-3; clone size: NA; D gene: NA; V gene: TRBV7-3; CDR3 protein: CASSLTSGSSGNTIYF; CDR3 DNA: TGTGCCAGCAGCTTAACGTCGGGGAGCTCTGGAAACACCATATATTTT
J gene: TRBJ2-3; clone size: NA; D gene: NA; V gene: TRBV11-3; CDR3 protein: CASSLGVTVRETDTQYF; CDR3 DNA: TGTGCCAGCAGCTTAGGGGTCACCGTAAGGGAGACAGATACGCAGTATTTT
J gene: TRBJ2-5; clone size: NA; D gene: TRBD2; V gene: TRBV6-6; CDR3 protein: CASSKPSGRETQYF; CDR3 DNA: TGTGCCAGCAGTAAACCTAGCGGGAGGGAGACCCAGTACTTC
J gene: TRBJ2-7; clone size: NA; D gene: NA; V gene: TRBV6-5; CDR3 protein: CASSQGLSLIYEQYF; CDR3 DNA: TGTGCCAGCAGCCAAGGACTATCTCTCATTTACGAGCAGTACTTC
J gene: TRBJ1-5; clone size: NA; D gene: NA; V gene: TRBV4-3; CDR3 protein: CASSQDPQGGSNQPQHF; CDR3 DNA: TGCGCCAGCAGCCAAGATCCCCAGGGAGGGAGCAATCAGCCCCAGCATTTT
J gene: TRBJ1-2; clone size: NA; D gene: TRBD1; V gene: TRBV5-8; CDR3 protein: CASSFDRGNYGYTF; CDR3 DNA: TGTGCCAGCAGCTTCGACAGGGGCAACTATGGCTACACCTTC
J gene: TRBJ1-2; clone size: NA; D gene: NA; V gene: TRBV7-2; CDR3 protein: CASSVPGGGYTF; CDR3 DNA: TGTGCCAGCAGCGTCCCCGGGGGGGGCTACACCTTC
J gene: TRBJ1-2; clone size: once; D gene: TRBD1; V gene: TRBV27; CDR3 protein: CASSYRQGNVQGYTF; CDR3 DNA: TGTGCCAGCAGTTACAGACAGGGGAACGTGCAGGGCTACACCTTC
J gene: TRBJ1-1; clone size: NA; D gene: NA; V gene: TRBV30; CDR3 protein: CAWSPSGNTEAFF; CDR3 DNA: TGTGCCTGGAGTCCTTCGGGGAACACTGAAGCTTTCTTT
J gene: TRBJ2-1; clone size: NA; D gene: TRBD2; V gene: TRBV11-2; CDR3 protein: CASSAGEAGTDEQFF; CDR3 DNA: TGTGCCAGCAGCGCGGGGGAGGCAGGGACCGATGAGCAGTTCTTC
J gene: TRBJ2-5; clone size: NA; D gene: TRBD2; V gene: TRBV6-1; CDR3 protein: CASSEVAWGSGQETQYF; CDR3 DNA: TGTGCCAGCAGTGAAGTTGCTTGGGGTAGCGGGCAAGAGACCCAGTACTTC
J gene: TRBJ2-3; clone size: NA; D gene: NA; V gene: TRBV7-9; CDR3 protein: CASIRLGGPSTDTQYF; CDR3 DNA: TGTGCCAGCATCCGACTCGGGGGGCCTAGCACAGATACGCAGTATTTT